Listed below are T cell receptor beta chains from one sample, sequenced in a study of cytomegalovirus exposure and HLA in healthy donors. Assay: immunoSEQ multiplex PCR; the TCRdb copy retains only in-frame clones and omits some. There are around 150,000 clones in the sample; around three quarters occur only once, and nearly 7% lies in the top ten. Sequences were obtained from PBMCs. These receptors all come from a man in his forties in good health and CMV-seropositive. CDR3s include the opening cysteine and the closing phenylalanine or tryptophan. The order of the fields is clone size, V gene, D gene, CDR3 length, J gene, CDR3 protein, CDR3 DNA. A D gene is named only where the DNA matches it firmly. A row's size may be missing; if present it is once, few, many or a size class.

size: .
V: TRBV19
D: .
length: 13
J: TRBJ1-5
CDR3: CASSMRDNQPQHF
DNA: TGTGCCAGTAGTATGAGGGACAATCAGCCCCAGCATTTT

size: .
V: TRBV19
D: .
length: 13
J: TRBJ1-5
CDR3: CASSFSGNQPQHF
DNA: TGTGCCAGTAGTTTTAGCGGCAATCAGCCCCAGCATTTT

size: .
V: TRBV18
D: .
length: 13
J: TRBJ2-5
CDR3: CASSPGIGETQYF
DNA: TGTGCCAGCTCACCAGGCATTGGAGAGACCCAGTACTTC

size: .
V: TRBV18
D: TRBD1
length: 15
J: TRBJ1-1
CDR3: CASSPTRQGRTEAFF
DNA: TGTGCCAGCTCACCAACAAGACAGGGTCGAACTGAAGCTTTCTTT

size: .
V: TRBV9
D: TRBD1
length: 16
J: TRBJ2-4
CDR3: CASSPGTGLAKNIQYF
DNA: TGTGCCAGCAGCCCCGGGACAGGCCTAGCCAAAAACATTCAGTACTTC

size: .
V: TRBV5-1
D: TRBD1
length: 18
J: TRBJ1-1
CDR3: CASSLTRGQGRRGTEAFF
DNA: TGCGCCAGCAGCCTCACTCGAGGACAGGGGAGGAGAGGAACTGAAGCTTTCTTT

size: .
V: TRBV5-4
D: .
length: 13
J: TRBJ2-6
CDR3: CASSLARGNVLTF
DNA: TGTGCCAGCAGCTTGGCCAGGGGCAACGTCCTGACTTTC

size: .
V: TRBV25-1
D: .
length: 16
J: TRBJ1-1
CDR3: CASQGLNLHQNTEAFF
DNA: TGTGCCAGCCAAGGACTTAACCTTCACCAGAACACTGAAGCTTTCTTT

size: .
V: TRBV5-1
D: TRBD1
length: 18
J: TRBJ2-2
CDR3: CASSHRDRGVNSAGELFF
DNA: TGCGCCAGCAGCCACCGGGACAGGGGGGTTAACAGTGCCGGGGAGCTGTTTTTT

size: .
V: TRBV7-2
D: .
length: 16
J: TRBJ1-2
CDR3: CASSLATGSGHYGYTF
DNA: TGTGCCAGCAGCTTAGCCACCGGGAGTGGACACTATGGCTACACCTTC

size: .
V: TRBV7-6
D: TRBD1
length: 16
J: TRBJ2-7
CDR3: CASSLTDRFIEGEQYF
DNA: TGTGCCAGCAGCTTGACGGACAGGTTCATCGAAGGCGAGCAGTACTTC

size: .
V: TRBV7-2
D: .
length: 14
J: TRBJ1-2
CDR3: CASSLDIRMGGYTF
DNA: TGTGCCAGCAGCTTGGACATTAGGATGGGGGGCTACACCTTC

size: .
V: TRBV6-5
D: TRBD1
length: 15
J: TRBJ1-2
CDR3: CASSYGRTGNYGYTF
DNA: TGTGCCAGCAGTTACGGTAGGACAGGGAACTATGGCTACACCTTC

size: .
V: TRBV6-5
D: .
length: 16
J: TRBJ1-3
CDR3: CASSYSTGLRRNTIYF
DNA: TGTGCCAGCAGTTACTCGACGGGTCTGCGTCGAAACACCATATATTTT

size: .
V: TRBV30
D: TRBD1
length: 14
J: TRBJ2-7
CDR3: CAWRTGQGAYEQYF
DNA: TGTGCCTGGAGGACCGGACAGGGGGCCTACGAGCAGTACTTC

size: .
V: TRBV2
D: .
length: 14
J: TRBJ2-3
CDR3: CASKTGSSLDTQYF
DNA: TGTGCCAGCAAGACGGGATCAAGTCTGGATACGCAGTATTTT

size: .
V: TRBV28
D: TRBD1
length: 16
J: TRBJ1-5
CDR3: CASSLTGGWGNQPQHF
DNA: TGTGCCAGCAGCCTAACAGGGGGCTGGGGCAATCAGCCCCAGCATTTT

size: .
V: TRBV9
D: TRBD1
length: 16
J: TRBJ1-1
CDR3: CASSPRTGGLDTEAFF
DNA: TGTGCCAGCAGCCCCCGGACAGGGGGTTTGGACACTGAAGCTTTCTTT

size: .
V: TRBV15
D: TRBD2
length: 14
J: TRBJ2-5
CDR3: CATSRGSGSKTQYF
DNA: TGTGCCACCAGCAGAGGGAGCGGGAGTAAGACCCAGTACTTC

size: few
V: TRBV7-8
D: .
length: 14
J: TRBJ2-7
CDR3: CASSSSGRRGEQYF
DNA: TGTGCCAGCAGCTCCTCGGGCCGCAGGGGCGAGCAGTACTTC

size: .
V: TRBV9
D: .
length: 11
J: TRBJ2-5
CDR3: CASSGGGPQYF
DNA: TGTGCCAGCAGCGGAGGAGGACCCCAGTACTTC

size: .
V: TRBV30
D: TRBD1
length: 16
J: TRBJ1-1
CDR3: CAWREVFGTANTEAFF
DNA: TGTGCCTGGAGGGAAGTATTCGGGACAGCGAACACTGAAGCTTTCTTT

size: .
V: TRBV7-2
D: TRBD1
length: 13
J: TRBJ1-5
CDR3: CASSPGQPRPQHF
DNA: TGTGCCAGCAGCCCGGGACAGCCTCGTCCCCAGCATTTT

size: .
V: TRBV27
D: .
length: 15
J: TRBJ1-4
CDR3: CASRPGTLSNEKLFF
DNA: TGTGCCAGCAGGCCTGGGACACTTAGTAATGAAAAACTGTTTTTT

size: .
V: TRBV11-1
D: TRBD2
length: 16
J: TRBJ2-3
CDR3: CASSFIGGGNTDTQYF
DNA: TGTGCCAGCAGTTTTATCGGCGGGGGGAACACAGATACGCAGTATTTT

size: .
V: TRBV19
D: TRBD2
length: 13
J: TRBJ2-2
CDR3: CASSSSGPGELFF
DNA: TGTGCCAGTAGTTCTAGCGGCCCCGGGGAGCTGTTTTTT

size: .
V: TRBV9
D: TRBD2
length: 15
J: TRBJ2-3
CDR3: CASSPTGGSTDTQYF
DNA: TGTGCCAGCAGTCCGACGGGGGGGAGCACAGATACGCAGTATTTT

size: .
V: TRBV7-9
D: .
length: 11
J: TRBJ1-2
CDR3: CASSFVEGYTF
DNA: TGTGCCAGCAGCTTTGTTGAGGGCTACACCTTC

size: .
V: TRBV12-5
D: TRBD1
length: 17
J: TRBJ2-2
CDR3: CASGQDRGKGNTGELFF
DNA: TGTGCTAGTGGTCAGGACAGGGGAAAAGGGAACACCGGGGAGCTGTTTTTT

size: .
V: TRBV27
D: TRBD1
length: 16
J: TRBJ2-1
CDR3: CASSLPTGTGYNEQFF
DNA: TGTGCCAGCAGTTTACCTACCGGGACAGGATACAATGAGCAGTTCTTC

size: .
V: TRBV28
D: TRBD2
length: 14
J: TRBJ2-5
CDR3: CASSFGLALETQYF
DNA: TGTGCCAGCAGTTTTGGACTAGCGCTAGAGACCCAGTACTTC

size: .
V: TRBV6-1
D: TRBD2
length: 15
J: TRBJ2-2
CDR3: CASSEGGRGHGELFF
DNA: TGTGCCAGCAGTGAAGGCGGGAGGGGGCACGGGGAGCTGTTTTTT

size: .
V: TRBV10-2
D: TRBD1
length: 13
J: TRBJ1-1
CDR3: CASSTGGYTEAFF
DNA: TGCGCCAGCAGTACAGGGGGATATACTGAAGCTTTCTTT

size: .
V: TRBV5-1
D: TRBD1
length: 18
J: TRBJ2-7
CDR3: CASSLEPGTGLYSYEQYF
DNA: TGCGCCAGCAGCTTGGAGCCGGGGACAGGGCTATACTCCTACGAGCAGTACTTC

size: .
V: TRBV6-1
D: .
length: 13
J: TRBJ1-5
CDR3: CASSDLGGQPQHF
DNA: TGTGCCAGCAGTGATCTTGGGGGGCAGCCCCAGCATTTT

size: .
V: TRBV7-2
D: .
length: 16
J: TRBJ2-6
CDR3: CASSLQTSSGANGLTF
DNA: TGTGCCAGCAGCTTACAGACCTCATCTGGGGCCAACGGCCTGACTTTC

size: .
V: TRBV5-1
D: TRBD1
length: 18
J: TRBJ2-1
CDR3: CASSLDRGVILHHNEQFF
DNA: TGCGCCAGCAGCTTAGACAGGGGGGTTATACTTCACCACAATGAGCAGTTCTTC

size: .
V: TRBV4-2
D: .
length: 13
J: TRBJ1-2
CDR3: CASSQEAGAGYTF
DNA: TGTGCCAGCAGCCAAGAGGCAGGCGCTGGCTACACCTTC